The 32 T cell receptor beta chains given below trace back to one sample, sequenced in a study of blood T cell repertoires in COVID-19. The protocol was immunoSEQ multiplex PCR, while the TCRdb copy is restricted to in-frame clones and leaves out a portion. The table includes over 250,000 clones, approximately 90% detected once. Material for sequencing was peripheral blood. These receptors came from a young woman with COVID-19, enrolled during active disease.

This sequence joins TRBV25-1 and TRBJ2-1, with 8 positions matching TRBD1. The CDR3 spans 15 residues. The germline V gene has CDR1 MGHDK and CDR2 SYGVNS. With 1 base clipped from V and 6 bases from J, the junction kept 5 bases outside the gene matches. The CDR3: CASSEFFGTGNEQFF. The CDR3 coding sequence is TGTGCCAGCAGTGAATTTTTCGGGACAGGCAATGAGCAGTTCTTC.

This clone was seen a single time. The V gene is TRBV3-1 (or the pseudogene TRBV3-2), the J gene TRBJ1-2; no clear D gene. This CDR3 spans 13 amino acids. Germline assignment: CDR1 LGHDT and CDR2 YNNKEL (reference sequence). V was shortened by 5 bases and J by 0 bases, with 7 bases between the two germline ends. The CDR3: CASSSGANYGYTF. The CDR3 DNA reads TGTGCCAGCAGCTCCGGGGCTAACTATGGCTACACCTTC.

This clone was recorded once. The chain has TRBV30 and TRBJ1-1; 9 bases agree with TRBD1. Germline V gives CDR1 GTSNPN, CDR2 SVGIG (reference sequence). The V and J ends lost 4 bases and 1 base, in that order; junction bases with no gene match: 4. The CDR3 is 14 amino acids. DNA for the CDR3: TGTGCCTGGACCCGGGGACAGGGGAACACTGAAGCTTTCTTT. Its protein is CAWTRGQGNTEAFF.

The chain links TRBV7-2 to TRBJ1-2; TRBD1 might be the D (5 bases). The CDR3 loop spans 15 amino acids. CDR1 SGHTA and CDR2 FQGNSA come from the germline V gene. Trimming took 1 base from V and 7 from J, leaving 16 bases between them. The DNA for the CDR3 is TGTGCCAGCAGCTTAGGTGGGGACTCGGGGGGTGGCTACACCTTC. Its protein is CASSLGGDSGGGYTF.

This chain links TRBV7-9 with TRBJ2-1, with 8 positions matching TRBD1. There are 15 residues in the CDR3. CDR1 and CDR2 (germline): SEHNR, FQNEAQ (reference sequence). V shed 6 bases, J shed 4 bases, and the junction held 8 bases outside the gene matches. For the CDR3, the DNA is TGTGCCAGCAGTTCCCCCGGACAGGGTTACAATGAGCAGTTCTTC. This sequence encodes CASSSPGQGYNEQFF.

This chain joins TRBV19 and TRBJ2-2; 13 bases are a match to TRBD2. The V and J ends lost 6 bases and 4 bases, in that order; junction bases with no gene match: 11. The CDR3 totals 18 residues. Per the germline V gene, CDR1 is LNHDA and CDR2 is SQIVND (reference sequence). CDR3 sequence: CASSRRTSGSAFTGELFF. As DNA, the CDR3 is TGTGCCAGTAGCCGGAGGACTAGCGGGAGCGCTTTCACCGGGGAGCTGTTTTTT.

The rearrangement links TRBV21-1 to TRBJ1-5; TRBD1, the table's D call, lacks a check against the DNA. TRBV21-1 is reported as a pseudogene. This CDR3 is 19 amino acids long. CDR3 DNA: TGTGCCAGCAGCAATTCTATTACAGGGGCCGACATGTACCTAATCCCCCAGCATTTT. Translation: CASSNSITGADMYLIPQHF.

The chain joins TRBV7-9 to TRBJ1-1, with D perhaps matching TRBD1 (5 bases). The CDR3 consists of 14 residues. Germline-derived CDR1 and CDR2 are SEHNR and FQNEAQ (reference sequence). Trimming shortened V by 2 bases and J by 6 bases, and 13 bases separated the two germline ends. The CDR3 is CASSLFQGAPEAFF. CDR3 coding DNA: TGTGCCAGCAGCTTATTTCAGGGCGCCCCTGAAGCTTTCTTT. Together with reference TRBV7-9 and TRBJ1-1, the CDR3 gives the full variable domain: DTGVSQNPRHKITKRGQNVTFRCDPISEHNRLYWYRQTLGQGPEFLTYFQNEAQLEKSRLLSDRFSAERPKGSFSTLEIQRTEQGDSAMYLCASSLFQGAPEAFFGQGTRLTVV.

The chain recombines TRBV5-4 with TRBJ2-7, with TRBD2 identical over 10 bases. V lost 4 bases to trimming and J lost 3 bases; unmatched junction nucleotides: 4. The CDR3 runs 14 residues. CDR1 SGHNT and CDR2 YYREEE come from the germline V gene (reference sequence). CDR3 coding DNA: TGTGCCAGCAGCCTAGCGGGAGATATCTACGAGCAGTACTTC. This encodes CASSLAGDIYEQYF. Combining the CDR3 with reference TRBV5-4 and TRBJ2-7 gives the whole variable domain ETGVTQSPTHLIKTRGQQVTLRCSSQSGHNTVSWYQQALGQGPQFIFQYYREEENGRGNFPPRFSGLQFPNYSSELNVNALELDDSALYLCASSLAGDIYEQYFGPGTRLTVT.

The CDR3 sequence is CASSIRSSYNSPLHF. Written as DNA, the CDR3 is TGTGCCAGTAGTATAAGGAGCTCCTATAATTCACCCCTCCACTTT. V and J are TRBV19 and TRBJ1-6, with no clear D. Germline V lookup: CDR1 LNHDA, CDR2 SQIVND (reference sequence). The V and J ends lost 2 bases and 0 bases respectively, with 5 bases between them. This CDR3 region has 15 residues. The full variable domain, in which reference TRBV19 and TRBJ1-6 provide the parts outside the CDR3, is DGGITQSPKYLFRKEGQNVTLSCEQNLNHDAMYWYRQDPGQGLRLIYYSQIVNDFQKGDIAEGYSVSREKKESFPLTVTSAQKNPTAFYLCASSIRSSYNSPLHFGNGTRLTVT.

V is TRBV10-1 and J is TRBJ2-1; D is possibly TRBD2 (5 bases). CDR1 and CDR2 (germline): WNHNN, SYGVQD (reference sequence). The V and J ends lost 0 bases and 2 bases respectively, with 11 bases between them. The CDR3 has 16 residues. As DNA, the CDR3 is TGCGCCAGCAGTGAGTCGGGCGGGTCGACCTACAATGAGCAGTTCTTC. It yields the protein CASSESGGSTYNEQFF.

The chain employs TRBV18 and TRBJ1-1; 8 bases agree with TRBD1. The CDR3 spans 13 residues. V shed 2 bases and J 11 bases; nucleotides not matched to a gene: 7. Germline CDR1 reads KGHSH; CDR2 reads LQKENI. The CDR3 bases are TGTGCCAGCTCACCAGGACAGGGAGGGGACGCTTTCTTT. This translates into CASSPGQGGDAFF.

The V gene is TRBV15, the J gene TRBJ2-1; perhaps TRBD2 as D (5 bases). This CDR3 spans 17 amino acids. Trimming took 0 bases from V and 0 from J, leaving 12 bases between them. Germline assignment: CDR1 LNHNV and CDR2 YYDKDF (reference sequence). The CDR3 region has the DNA TGTGCCACCAGCAGAGATGGTGCGGGTAGCTCCTACAATGAGCAGTTCTTC. Translated, it gives CATSRDGAGSSYNEQFF.

This clone was counted once. This rearrangement joins TRBV6-1 to TRBJ2-3; TRBD1 aligns across 9 bases. Germline CDR1 MNHNS, CDR2 SASEGT. J gave up 4 bases and V 0 bases, and 5 bases lay outside the gene matches. CDR3 length: 16 residues. The CDR3 region has the DNA TGTGCCAGCAGTGAAGCGGACAGGGGAGGCGCAGATACGCAGTATTTT. Protein: CASSEADRGGADTQYF.

V gene TRBV7-8 combines with J gene TRBJ1-2; 8 nucleotides agree with TRBD1. The CDR3 totals 15 residues. With 5 bases clipped from V and 4 bases from J, the junction kept 9 bases outside the gene matches. Germline-derived CDR1 and CDR2 are SGHVS and FQNEAQ. CDR3 DNA sequence: TGTGCCAGCAGCATCGGGACAGGAGGGAGCTATGGCTACACCTTC. Its protein is CASSIGTGGSYGYTF. The full variable domain, with the rest looked up from reference TRBV7-8 and TRBJ1-2, is GAGVSQSPRYKVAKRGQDVALRCDPISGHVSLFWYQQALGQGPEFLTYFQNEAQLDKSGLPSDRFFAERPEGSVSTLKIQRTQQEDSAVYLCASSIGTGGSYGYTFGSGTRLTVV.

This clone has just one count. J is TRBJ1-4 and V is TRBV5-6, with TRBD1 matching 7 bases. V lost 0 bases, J lost 4 bases, and 3 bases stayed unmatched. There are 15 residues in the CDR3. Germline loops: CDR1 SGHDT, CDR2 YYEEEE. CDR3 DNA: TGTGCCAGCAGCTTGGAGACAGGGCTTAATGAAAAACTGTTTTTT. As protein: CASSLETGLNEKLFF.

J is TRBJ2-5 and V is TRBV7-2; TRBD2 agrees at 15 bases. Germline V gives CDR1 SGHTA, CDR2 FQGNSA. Trimming took 5 bases from V and 5 from J; bases not matched to a gene: 9. This CDR3 spans 17 amino acids. CDR3 region: CASSPRTSGRAHETQYF. The CDR3 DNA follows: TGTGCCAGCAGCCCCCGGACTAGCGGGAGGGCCCATGAGACCCAGTACTTC.

The chain uses TRBV3-1 (or the pseudogene TRBV3-2) and TRBJ1-1; TRBD1 might be the D (5 bases). CDR3 length equals 14 residues. Germline loops: CDR1 LGHDT, CDR2 YNNKEL (reference sequence). Trimming shortened V by 6 bases and J by 5 bases, and 16 bases separated the two germline ends. CDR3 in DNA: TGTGCCAGCAGTAAAACATTAGGGGTGACTGAAGCTTTCTTT. This gives the protein CASSKTLGVTEAFF.

The chain combines TRBV24-1 with TRBJ2-2; TRBD2 matches 10 bases. V trimming: 9 bases; J trimming: 0 bases; junction bases outside the gene matches: 9. The CDR3 is made up of 17 amino acids. Germline V gene lookup returns CDR1 KGHDR and CDR2 SFDVKD. The CDR3 DNA reads TGTGCCACCGGCGGGGAGCGGGAGGGCCCGAACACCGGGGAGCTGTTTTTT. The encoded protein is CATGGEREGPNTGELFF.

This clone showed up just a few times. The chain carries TRBV3-1 (or the pseudogene TRBV3-2) and TRBJ2-1; 7 bases are a match to TRBD1. CDR3 length equals 16 residues. The V and J ends lost 5 bases and 3 bases, in that order; junction bases with no gene match: 10. CDR1 and CDR2 from the germline V gene are LGHDT and YNNKEL (reference sequence). CDR3 DNA sequence: TGTGCCAGCAGCGCCCGGGACAGAAACTACTACAATGAGCAGTTCTTC. Translating gives CASSARDRNYYNEQFF.

The V gene is TRBV7-7, the J gene TRBJ2-2; D may be TRBD2 (6 bases). From germline, CDR1 is SSHAT and CDR2 FNYEAQ (reference sequence). There are 13 residues in the CDR3. V gave up 5 bases and J gave up 7 bases, with 11 bases separating them. CDR3 amino acids: CASSPAGGGELFF. CDR3 coding DNA: TGTGCCAGCAGCCCCGCCGGGGGCGGGGAGCTGTTTTTT. Looking up the rest from reference TRBV7-7 and TRBJ2-2 gives the full variable domain: GAGVSQSPRYKVTKRGQDVTLRCDPISSHATLYWYQQALGQGPEFLTYFNYEAQPDKSGLPSDRFSAERPEGSISTLTIQRTEQRDSAMYRCASSPAGGGELFFGEGSRLTVL.

CDR3 in amino acids: CASGTEGGYTF. CDR3 in DNA: TGTGCCAGCGGTACAGAGGGTGGCTACACCTTC. The chain combines TRBV6-5 with TRBJ1-2, with D hard to call. The CDR3 runs to 11 residues. V was trimmed by 8 bases and J by 7 bases, leaving 11 bases between them. CDR1 and CDR2 (germline): MNHEY, SVGAGI.

The rearrangement uses TRBV5-1 and TRBJ1-2; the D gene is possibly TRBD1 (6 bases). The CDR3 length is 12 residues. V was cut by 2 bases and J by 7 bases, with 9 bases left in between. Germline CDR1 is SGHRS and CDR2 is YFSETQ. CDR3 sequence reads: CASSFNRVGYTF. In DNA, the CDR3 is TGCGCCAGCAGCTTTAACAGGGTTGGCTACACCTTC.

This chain joins TRBV27 and TRBJ2-1, with 7 bases that match TRBD1. V shed 4 bases and J 9 bases; nucleotides not matched to a gene: 21. CDR1 and CDR2 (germline): MNHEY, SMNVEV (reference sequence). The CDR3 spans 18 residues. The CDR3 sequence: CASSYTGVGGFIFGEQFF. The CDR3 DNA follows: TGTGCCAGCAGTTACACAGGGGTCGGCGGGTTCATATTCGGTGAGCAGTTCTTC.

The chain uses TRBV12-5 and TRBJ1-2, with TRBD1 matching over 10 bases. This CDR3 is 15 amino acids long. V dropped 4 bases and J dropped 2; count of bases not matched to a gene: 4. Germline V gene data show CDR1 as LGHNT and CDR2 as FRNRAP. This CDR3 reads CASGSGTGVNYGYTF. In nucleotides, the CDR3 is TGTGCTAGTGGTTCCGGGACAGGGGTAAACTATGGCTACACCTTC.

The rearrangement joins TRBV27 to TRBJ2-1; 7 nucleotides match TRBD2. J gave up 10 bases and V 3 bases, and 15 bases lay outside the gene matches. The V gene's germline CDR1 is MNHEY and CDR2 SMNVEV (reference sequence). The CDR3 length is 16 residues. This CDR3 is CASSFTLGEKRGEQFF. The CDR3 DNA follows: TGTGCCAGCAGTTTTACCTTGGGGGAGAAGCGGGGCGAGCAGTTCTTC.

This chain joins TRBV4-1 and TRBJ2-1; weak D call: TRBD1 (6 bases). CDR1 is MGHRA, CDR2 YSYEKL, per germline. The CDR3 extends over 15 amino acids. The V end lost 4 bases, the J end lost 2 bases, and 12 bases lay between the germline ends. The CDR3: CASSLSGTPYNEQFF. Here the CDR3 DNA reads TGCGCCAGCAGCCTATCCGGGACACCCTACAATGAGCAGTTCTTC.

This chain links TRBV28 with TRBJ1-1, with D uncertain. The CDR3 covers 17 residues. Trimming cost V 5 bases and J 7 bases, with 26 bases left between them. CDR1 and CDR2 (germline): MDHEN, SYDVKM. Here the CDR3 DNA reads TGTGCCAGCAGTCCCAGGAGGGCCCGGGAGCCTCTTTTTGAAGCTTTCTTT. This gives the protein CASSPRRAREPLFEAFF.

The chain carries TRBV5-5 and TRBJ2-5; 11 bases are a match to TRBD2. Germline-derived CDR1 and CDR2 are SGHKS and YYEKEE (reference sequence). This CDR3 has 15 amino acids. The ends lost 0 bases at V and 4 bases at J; junction bases unmatched: 2. This CDR3 reads CASSLDGLAGETQYF. In DNA, the CDR3 is TGTGCCAGCAGCTTGGACGGACTAGCGGGAGAGACCCAGTACTTC.

The chain combines TRBV9 with TRBJ2-1; 10 nucleotides align to TRBD2. The germline gives CDR1 SGDLS, CDR2 YYNGEE. The CDR3 covers 15 residues. V lost 1 base to trimming and J lost 5 bases; unmatched junction nucleotides: 3. In DNA form, the CDR3 reads TGTGCCAGCAGCGTAACTAGCGGGAATCACAATGAGCAGTTCTTC. It codes for CASSVTSGNHNEQFF.

This clone occurred once. This chain joins TRBV5-4 and TRBJ2-3, with D perhaps matching TRBD2 (6 bases). Trimming took off 2 bases at V and 2 bases at J, with 18 bases between the two ends. Germline CDR1 and CDR2: SGHNT and YYREEE (reference sequence). This CDR3 has 17 residues. The CDR3 sequence: CASSLPPLGLLTDTQYF. The CDR3 DNA reads as TGTGCCAGCAGCTTACCTCCGTTGGGACTTCTCACAGATACGCAGTATTTT.

J is TRBJ2-7 and V is TRBV18; D not certain. Deletions cut 2 bases from V and 3 bases from J, with 8 bases between. This CDR3 region has 13 residues. Looked up from germline, CDR1 is KGHSH and CDR2 is LQKENI. CDR3 nucleotide sequence: TGTGCCAGCTCACCAGCGGCGAACTACGAGCAGTACTTC. It codes for CASSPAANYEQYF.